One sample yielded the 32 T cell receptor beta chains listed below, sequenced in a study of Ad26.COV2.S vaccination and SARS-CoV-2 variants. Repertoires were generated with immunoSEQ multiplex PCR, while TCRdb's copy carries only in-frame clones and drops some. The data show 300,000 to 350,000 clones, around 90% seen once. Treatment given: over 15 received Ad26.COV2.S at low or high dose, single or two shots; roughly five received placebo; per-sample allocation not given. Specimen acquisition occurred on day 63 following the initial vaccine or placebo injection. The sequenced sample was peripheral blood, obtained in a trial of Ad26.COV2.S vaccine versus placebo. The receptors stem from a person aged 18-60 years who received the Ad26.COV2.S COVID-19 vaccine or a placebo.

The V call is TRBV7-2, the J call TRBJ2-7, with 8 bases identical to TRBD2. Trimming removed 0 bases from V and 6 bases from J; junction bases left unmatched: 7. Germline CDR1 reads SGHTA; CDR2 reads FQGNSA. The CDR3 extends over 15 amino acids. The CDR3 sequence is CASSLAGRAAFEQYV. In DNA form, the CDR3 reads TGTGCCAGCAGCTTAGCCGGGAGGGCCGCTTTCGAGCAGTACGTC.

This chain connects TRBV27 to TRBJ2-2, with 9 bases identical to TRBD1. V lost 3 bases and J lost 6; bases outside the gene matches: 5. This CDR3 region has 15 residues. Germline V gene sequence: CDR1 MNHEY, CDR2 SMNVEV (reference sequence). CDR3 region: CASSLGTGFPGELFF. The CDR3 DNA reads TGTGCCAGCAGTTTGGGGACAGGGTTTCCCGGGGAGCTGTTTTTT.

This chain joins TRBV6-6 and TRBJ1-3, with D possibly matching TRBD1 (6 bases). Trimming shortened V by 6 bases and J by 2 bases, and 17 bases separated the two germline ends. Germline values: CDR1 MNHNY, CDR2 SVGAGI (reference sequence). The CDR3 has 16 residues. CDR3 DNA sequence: TGTGCCAGCAGCCCCTTCGACAGGAGAACTGGAAACACCATATATTTT. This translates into CASSPFDRRTGNTIYF.

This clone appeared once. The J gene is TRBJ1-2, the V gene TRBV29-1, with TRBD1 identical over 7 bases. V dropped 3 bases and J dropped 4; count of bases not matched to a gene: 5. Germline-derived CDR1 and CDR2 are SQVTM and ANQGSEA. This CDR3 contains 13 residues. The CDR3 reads CSVEAGGGYGYTF. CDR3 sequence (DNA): TGCAGCGTTGAGGCAGGGGGGGGCTATGGCTACACCTTC. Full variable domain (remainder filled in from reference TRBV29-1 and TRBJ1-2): SAVISQKPSRDICQRGTSLTIQCQVDSQVTMMFWYRQQPGQSLTLIATANQGSEATYESGFVIDKFPISRPNLTFSTLTVSNMSPEDSSIYLCSVEAGGGYGYTFGSGTRLTVV.

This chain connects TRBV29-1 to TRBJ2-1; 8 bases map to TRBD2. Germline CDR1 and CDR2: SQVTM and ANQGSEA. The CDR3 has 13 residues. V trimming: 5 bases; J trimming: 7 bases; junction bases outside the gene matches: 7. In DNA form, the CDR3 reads TGCAGCGTTCGGGGGGGCAACAGTAATGAGCAGTTCTTC. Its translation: CSVRGGNSNEQFF.

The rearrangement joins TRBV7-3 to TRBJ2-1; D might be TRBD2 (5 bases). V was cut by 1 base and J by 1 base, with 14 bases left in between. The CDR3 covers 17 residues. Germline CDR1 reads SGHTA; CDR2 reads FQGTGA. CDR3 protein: CASSLIPAAVSYNEQFF. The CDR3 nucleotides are TGTGCCAGCAGCTTAATCCCCGCAGCGGTTTCCTACAATGAGCAGTTCTTC.

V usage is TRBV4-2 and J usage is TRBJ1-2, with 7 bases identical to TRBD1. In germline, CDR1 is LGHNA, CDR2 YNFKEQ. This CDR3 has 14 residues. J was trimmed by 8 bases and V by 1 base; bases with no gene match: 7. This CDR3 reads CASSQGGGGAGYTF. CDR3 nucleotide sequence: TGTGCCAGCAGCCAAGGAGGGGGCGGGGCAGGCTACACCTTC.

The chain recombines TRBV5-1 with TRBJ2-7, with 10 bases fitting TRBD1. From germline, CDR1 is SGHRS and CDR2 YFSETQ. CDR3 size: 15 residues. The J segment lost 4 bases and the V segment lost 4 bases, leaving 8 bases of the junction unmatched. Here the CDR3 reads CASSQLDRGRYEQYF. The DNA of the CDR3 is TGCGCCAGCAGCCAACTCGACAGGGGGCGGTACGAGCAGTACTTC.

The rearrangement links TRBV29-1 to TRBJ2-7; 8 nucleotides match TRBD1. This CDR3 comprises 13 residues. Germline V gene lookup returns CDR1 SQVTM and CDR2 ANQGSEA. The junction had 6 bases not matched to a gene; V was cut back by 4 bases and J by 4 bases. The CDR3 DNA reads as TGCAGCGTTGTCCGGGACAGGCCATACGAGCAGTACGTC. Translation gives CSVVRDRPYEQYV.

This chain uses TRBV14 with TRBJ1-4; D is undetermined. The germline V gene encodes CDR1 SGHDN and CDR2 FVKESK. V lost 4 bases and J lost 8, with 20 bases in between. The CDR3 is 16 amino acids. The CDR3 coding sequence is TGTGCCAGCAGCCCGACCAGGTGGGGAGGAGAAGAAAAACTGTTTTTT. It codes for CASSPTRWGGEEKLFF.

CDR3 sequence reads: CASSVGTGNQPQHF. The CDR3 DNA is TGTGCCAGCAGCGTAGGGACAGGAAATCAGCCCCAGCATTTT. The chain combines TRBV9 with TRBJ1-5; 7 bases are shared with TRBD1. There are 14 residues in the CDR3. Trimming took 0 bases from V and 4 from J; bases not matched to a gene: 1. Germline CDR1 reads SGDLS; CDR2 reads YYNGEE.

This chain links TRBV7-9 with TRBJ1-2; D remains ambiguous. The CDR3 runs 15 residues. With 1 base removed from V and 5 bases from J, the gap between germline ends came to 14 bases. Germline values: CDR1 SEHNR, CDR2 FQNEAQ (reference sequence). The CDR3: CASSLGQVTSYGYTF. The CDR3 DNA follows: TGTGCCAGCAGCTTAGGCCAAGTTACATCTTATGGCTACACCTTC.

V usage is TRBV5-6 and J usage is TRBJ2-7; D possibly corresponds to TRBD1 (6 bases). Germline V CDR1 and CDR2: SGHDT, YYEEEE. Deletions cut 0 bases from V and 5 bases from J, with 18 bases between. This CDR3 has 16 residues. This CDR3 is CASSLERFRGWNEQYV. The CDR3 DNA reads TGTGCCAGCAGCTTGGAGCGTTTCAGGGGCTGGAACGAGCAGTACGTC.

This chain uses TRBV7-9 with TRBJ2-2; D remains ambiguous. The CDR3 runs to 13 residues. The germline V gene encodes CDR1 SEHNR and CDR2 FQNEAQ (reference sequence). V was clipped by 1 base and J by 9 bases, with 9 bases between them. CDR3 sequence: CASSLEVVRELFF. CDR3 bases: TGTGCCAGCAGCTTAGAGGTGGTCAGGGAGCTGTTTTTT.

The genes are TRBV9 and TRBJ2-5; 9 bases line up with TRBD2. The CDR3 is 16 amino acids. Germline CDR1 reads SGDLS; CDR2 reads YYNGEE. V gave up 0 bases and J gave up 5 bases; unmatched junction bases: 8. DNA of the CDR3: TGTGCCAGCAGCGTAGATTCCAGCGGGGGGTCTGAGACCCAGTACTTC. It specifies CASSVDSSGGSETQYF.

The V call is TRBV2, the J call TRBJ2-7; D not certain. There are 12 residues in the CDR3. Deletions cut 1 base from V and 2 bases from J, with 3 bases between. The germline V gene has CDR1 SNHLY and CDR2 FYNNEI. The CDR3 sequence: CASSEGAYEQYF. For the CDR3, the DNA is TGTGCCAGCAGTGAAGGGGCCTACGAGCAGTACTTC.

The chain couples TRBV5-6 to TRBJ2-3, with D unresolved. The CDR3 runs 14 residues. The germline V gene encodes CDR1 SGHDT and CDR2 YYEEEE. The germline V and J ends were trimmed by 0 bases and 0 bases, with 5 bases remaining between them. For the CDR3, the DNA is TGTGCCAGCAGCTTGGGCCGGAGCACAGATACGCAGTATTTT. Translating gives CASSLGRSTDTQYF.

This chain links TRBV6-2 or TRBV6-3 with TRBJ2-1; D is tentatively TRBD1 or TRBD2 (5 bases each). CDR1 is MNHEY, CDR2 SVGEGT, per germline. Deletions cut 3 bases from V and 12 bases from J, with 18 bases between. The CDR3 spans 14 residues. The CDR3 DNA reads TGTGCCAGCAGTTATAGTGGAGGTGGGGCTGGGCAGTTCTTC. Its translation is CASSYSGGGAGQFF.

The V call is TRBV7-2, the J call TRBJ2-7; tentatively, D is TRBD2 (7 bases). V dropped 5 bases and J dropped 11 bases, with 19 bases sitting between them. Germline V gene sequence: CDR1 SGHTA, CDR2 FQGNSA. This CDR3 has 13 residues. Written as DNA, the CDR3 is TGTGCCAGCAGCCTCAGCGGGACATTGGTTGAGTACTTC. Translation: CASSLSGTLVEYF. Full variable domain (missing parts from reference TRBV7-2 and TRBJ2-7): GAGVSQSPSNKVTEKGKDVELRCDPISGHTALYWYRQSLGQGLEFLIYFQGNSAPDKSGLPSDRFSAERTGGSVSTLTIQRTQQEDSAVYLCASSLSGTLVEYFGPGTRLTVT.

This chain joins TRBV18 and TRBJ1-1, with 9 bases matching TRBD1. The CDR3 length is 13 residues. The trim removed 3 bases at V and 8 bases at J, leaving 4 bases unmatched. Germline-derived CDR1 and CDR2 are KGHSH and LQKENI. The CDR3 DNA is TGTGCCAGCTCACCGCGGACAGGGGAAGAAGCTTTCTTT. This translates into CASSPRTGEEAFF.

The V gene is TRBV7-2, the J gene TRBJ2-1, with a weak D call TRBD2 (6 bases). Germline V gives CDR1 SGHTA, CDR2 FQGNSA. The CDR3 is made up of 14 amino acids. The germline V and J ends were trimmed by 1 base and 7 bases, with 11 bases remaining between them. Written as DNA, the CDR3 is TGTGCCAGCAGCTTAGTCAGGGCGGGAAATGAGCAGTTCTTC. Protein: CASSLVRAGNEQFF.

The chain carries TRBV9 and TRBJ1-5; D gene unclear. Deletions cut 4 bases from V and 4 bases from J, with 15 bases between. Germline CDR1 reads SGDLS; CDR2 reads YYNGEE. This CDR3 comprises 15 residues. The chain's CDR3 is CASSSSAQPNQPQHF. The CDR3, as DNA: TGTGCCAGCAGCTCCAGCGCACAACCAAATCAGCCCCAGCATTTT.

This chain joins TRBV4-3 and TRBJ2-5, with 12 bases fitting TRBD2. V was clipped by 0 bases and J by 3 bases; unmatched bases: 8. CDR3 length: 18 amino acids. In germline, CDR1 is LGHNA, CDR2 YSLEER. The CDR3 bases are TGCGCCAGCAGCCAAGATCGGTGGACTAGCGGGAATAAAGAGACCCAGTACTTC. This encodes CASSQDRWTSGNKETQYF.

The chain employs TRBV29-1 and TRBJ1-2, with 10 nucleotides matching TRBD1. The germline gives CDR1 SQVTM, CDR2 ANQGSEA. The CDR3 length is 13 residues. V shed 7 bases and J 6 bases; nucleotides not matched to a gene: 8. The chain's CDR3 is CSATGTGAHGYTF. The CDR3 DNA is TGCAGCGCTACCGGGACAGGGGCTCATGGCTACACCTTC.

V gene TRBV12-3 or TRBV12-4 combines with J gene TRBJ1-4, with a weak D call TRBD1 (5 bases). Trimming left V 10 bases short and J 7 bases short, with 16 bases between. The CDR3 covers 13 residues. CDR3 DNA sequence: TGTGCCACCAAGGGGACGAGGTTTGAAAAACTGTTTTTT. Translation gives CATKGTRFEKLFF.

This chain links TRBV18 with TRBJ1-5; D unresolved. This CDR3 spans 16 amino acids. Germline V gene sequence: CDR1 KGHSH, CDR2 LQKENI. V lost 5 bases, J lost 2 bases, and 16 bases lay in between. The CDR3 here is CASSADSPGGNQPQHF. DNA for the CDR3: TGTGCCAGCTCAGCTGACTCCCCGGGCGGCAATCAGCCCCAGCATTTT.

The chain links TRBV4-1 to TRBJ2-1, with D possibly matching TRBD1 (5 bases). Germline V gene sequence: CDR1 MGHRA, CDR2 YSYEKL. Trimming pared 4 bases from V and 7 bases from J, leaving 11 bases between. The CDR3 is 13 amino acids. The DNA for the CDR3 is TGCGCCAGCAGCCTACTGGGGCTTAATGAGCAGTTCTTC. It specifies CASSLLGLNEQFF.

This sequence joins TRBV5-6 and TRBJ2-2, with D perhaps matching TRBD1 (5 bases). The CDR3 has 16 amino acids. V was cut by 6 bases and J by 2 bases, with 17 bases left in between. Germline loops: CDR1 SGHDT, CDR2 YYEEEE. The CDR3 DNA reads TGTGCCAGCATCTTTTTGACGCAGGGTAACACCGGGGAGCTGTTTTTT. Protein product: CASIFLTQGNTGELFF.

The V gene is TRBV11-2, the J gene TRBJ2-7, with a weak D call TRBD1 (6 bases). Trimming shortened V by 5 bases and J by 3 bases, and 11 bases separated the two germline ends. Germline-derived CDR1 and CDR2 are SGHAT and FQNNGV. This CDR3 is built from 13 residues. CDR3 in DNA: TGTGCCAGCAGCGATTCGACAGGCTACGAGCAGTACTTC. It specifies CASSDSTGYEQYF.

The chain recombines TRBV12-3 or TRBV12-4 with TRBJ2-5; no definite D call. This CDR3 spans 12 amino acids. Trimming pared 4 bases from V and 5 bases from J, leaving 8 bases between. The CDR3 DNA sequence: TGTGCCAGCAGTTGGTCTGTCGAGACCCAGTACTTC. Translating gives CASSWSVETQYF.

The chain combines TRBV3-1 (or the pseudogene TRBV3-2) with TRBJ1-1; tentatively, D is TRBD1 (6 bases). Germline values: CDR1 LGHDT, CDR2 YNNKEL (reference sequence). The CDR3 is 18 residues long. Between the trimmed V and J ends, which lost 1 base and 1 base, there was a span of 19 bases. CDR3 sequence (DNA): TGTGCCAGCAGCCAAGTTGGGGCAGGGGTGAAGGGGAACACTGAAGCTTTCTTT. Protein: CASSQVGAGVKGNTEAFF.

The CDR3 DNA is TGTGCCAGCAGCCCCACGTCGGGGGGAGAACAGCCCCAGCATTTT. Residues: CASSPTSGGEQPQHF. The chain combines TRBV3-1 (or the pseudogene TRBV3-2) with TRBJ1-5; perhaps TRBD1 as D (5 bases). Germline assignment: CDR1 LGHDT and CDR2 YNNKEL (reference sequence). V gave up 4 bases and J gave up 7 bases, with 17 bases separating them. This CDR3 has 15 residues.